These 24 T cell receptor beta chains share one sample of origin, sequenced in a study of T-cell reconstitution after alpha-beta-depleted transplantation in children. Unique molecular identifiers were incorporated during preparation of the TCRbeta library. TCRdb processed the PCR reads anew with MiXCR; each CDR3 protein has one entry. The table has some 390,000 distinct CDR3 sequences, roughly 22% seen once. The sequenced sample was PBMCs from the stem cell graft donor, obtained from the stem cell graft. These TCRs come from a human donor who donated a stem cell graft to a child with acute myeloid leukemia.

This clonotype was observed a handful of times. The chain joins TRBV4-2 to TRBJ2-1; no clear D gene. Germline lookup yields CDR1 LGHNA and CDR2 YNFKEQ. Trimming shortened V by 0 bases and J by 2 bases, and 11 bases separated the two germline ends. This CDR3 has 16 amino acids. The CDR3 protein is CASSQEWANPYNEQFF. DNA for the CDR3: TGTGCCAGCAGCCAAGAATGGGCCAACCCCTACAATGAGCAGTTCTTC.

The rearrangement joins TRBV7-9 to TRBJ2-5, with D perhaps TRBD2 (6 bases). V lost 2 bases and J lost 5, with 15 bases in between. The CDR3 runs 15 residues. Germline CDR1 reads SEHNR; CDR2 reads FQNEAQ (reference sequence). The CDR3 sequence: CASSLSRDLMETQYF. The CDR3, as DNA: TGTGCCAGCAGCTTATCCCGGGACTTAATGGAGACCCAGTACTTC. Full variable domain (missing parts from reference TRBV7-9 and TRBJ2-5): DTGVSQNPRHKITKRGQNVTFRCDPISEHNRLYWYRQTLGQGPEFLTYFQNEAQLEKSRLLSDRFSAERPKGSFSTLEIQRTEQGDSAMYLCASSLSRDLMETQYFGPGTRLLVL.

The chain couples TRBV29-1 to TRBJ2-1; D perhaps matches TRBD2 (6 bases). V was trimmed by 4 bases and J by 1 base, leaving 14 bases between them. CDR3 length: 15 residues. From germline, CDR1 is SQVTM and CDR2 ANQGSEA. The CDR3 spells CSVGEPGLSYNEQFF. The CDR3 nucleotides are TGCAGCGTTGGGGAACCGGGACTGTCCTACAATGAGCAGTTCTTC.

This clonotype has a count of ten or more. The chain is built from TRBV10-3 and TRBJ2-3; weak D call: TRBD2 (6 bases). Trimming cost V 7 bases and J 3 bases, with 11 bases left between them. The CDR3 has 13 amino acids. Germline assignment: CDR1 ENHRY and CDR2 SYGVKD. In DNA form, the CDR3 reads TGTGCCATCACGACGGGGGAAACAGATACGCAGTATTTT. Translation gives CAITTGETDTQYF.

The rearrangement joins TRBV20-1 to TRBJ2-2, with 14 bases matching TRBD2. Germline trimming cut 8 bases from V and 4 bases from J; bases unmatched to any gene: 9. The CDR3 loop spans 16 amino acids. Per germline, CDR1 DFQATT and CDR2 SNEGSKA (reference sequence). CDR3 in amino acids: CSSGTSGSLGTGELFF. For the CDR3, the DNA is TGCAGTTCCGGGACTAGCGGGAGTTTAGGCACCGGGGAGCTGTTTTTT.

This clonotype showed up just a few times. The rearrangement joins TRBV28 to TRBJ2-1; the D call may be TRBD1 or TRBD2 (5 bases each). CDR3 size: 18 residues. The ends were cut back, 5 bases at V and 0 bases at J, with 20 bases in the middle. CDR1 is MDHEN and CDR2 is SYDVKM in the germline V gene. For the CDR3, the DNA is TGTGCCAGCAGTCCAGGGAGATTGCGGCGGAGCTCCTACAATGAGCAGTTCTTC. This sequence encodes CASSPGRLRRSSYNEQFF. Looking up the rest from reference TRBV28 and TRBJ2-1 gives the full variable domain: DVKVTQSSRYLVKRTGEKVFLECVQDMDHENMFWYRQDPGLGLRLIYFSYDVKMKEKGDIPEGYSVSREKKERFSLILESASTNQTSMYLCASSPGRLRRSSYNEQFFGPGTRLTVL.

The V and J genes are TRBV25-1 and TRBJ2-2; D remains ambiguous. Germline CDR1 reads MGHDK; CDR2 reads SYGVNS. This CDR3 is built from 13 residues. V lost 1 base and J 5 bases, leaving 5 bases between the germline ends. CDR3 sequence: CASSEWGTGELFF. CDR3 nucleotides: TGTGCCAGCAGTGAATGGGGTACCGGGGAGCTGTTTTTT.

The chain carries TRBV4-2 and TRBJ2-1, with TRBD1 as a possible D gene (6 bases). Trimming pared 3 bases from V and 5 bases from J, leaving 23 bases between. The germline V gene has CDR1 LGHNA and CDR2 YNFKEQ. This CDR3 comprises 18 residues. In DNA form, the CDR3 reads TGTGCCAGCAGCCAGGGATGGGAGAGGGGGACGGTTCACAATGAGCAGTTCTTC. Translating gives CASSQGWERGTVHNEQFF.

This rearrangement joins TRBV10-3 to TRBJ2-2; the D gene is possibly TRBD1 (6 bases). V was pared by 0 bases and J by 5 bases, with 13 bases between. The CDR3 sequence is 16 residues long. The germline CDR1 and CDR2 sequences are ENHRY and SYGVKD. The CDR3 bases are TGTGCCATCAGTGAGTCGCCAGGGGCCGGGACCGGGGAGCTGTTTTTT. Translated, it gives CAISESPGAGTGELFF.

The table lists this clonotype with a few counts. The gene calls are TRBV28 and TRBJ2-3; TRBD1 is a possible D gene (6 bases). This CDR3 has 14 amino acids. Germline loops: CDR1 MDHEN, CDR2 SYDVKM. Trimming shortened V by 6 bases and J by 4 bases, and 14 bases separated the two germline ends. CDR3 residues: CASSPGATPDTQYF. CDR3 in DNA: TGTGCCAGCAGCCCAGGGGCTACCCCAGATACGCAGTATTTT.

The V call is TRBV7-8, the J call TRBJ2-1, with TRBD2 as a possible D gene (5 bases). CDR1 is SGHVS and CDR2 is FQNEAQ in the germline V gene. Trimming removed 5 bases from V and 0 bases from J, with 23 bases in between. CDR3 length: 19 amino acids. The CDR3 is CASSVPRGSVVGSYNEQFF. In nucleotides, the CDR3 is TGTGCCAGCAGCGTACCCCGGGGTAGCGTGGTTGGCTCCTACAATGAGCAGTTCTTC.

This clonotype was counted a few times. The chain couples TRBV12-3 or TRBV12-4 to TRBJ1-5; TRBD1 is a possible D gene (5 bases). The length of the CDR3 is 14 residues. Deletions cut 7 bases from V and 5 bases from J, with 15 bases between. The CDR3 coding sequence is TGTGCCAGCAACCACGCGGGGCATGATCAGCCCCAGCATTTT. Protein sequence: CASNHAGHDQPQHF.

V usage is TRBV7-2 and J usage is TRBJ2-7; 7 nucleotides match TRBD2. This CDR3 comprises 15 residues. Trimming removed 5 bases from V and 2 bases from J; junction bases left unmatched: 9. The germline CDR1 and CDR2 sequences are SGHTA and FQGNSA. This CDR3 is CASSEGGGVPYEQYF. The CDR3 DNA reads TGTGCCAGCAGCGAAGGTGGGGGGGTGCCCTACGAGCAGTACTTC.

This chain joins TRBV3-1 and TRBJ2-1; TRBD2 might be the D (6 bases). The CDR3 is 15 residues long. V was clipped by 3 bases and J by 4 bases, with 13 bases between them. The germline CDR1 and CDR2 sequences are LGHDT and YNNKEL (reference sequence). CDR3 protein: CASSHPGTPYNEQFF. CDR3 DNA sequence: TGTGCCAGCAGCCATCCCGGGACTCCTTACAATGAGCAGTTCTTC.

This clonotype has only a few counts. The chain couples TRBV6-2 or TRBV6-3 to TRBJ2-1; D ambiguous. CDR1 MNHEY and CDR2 SVGEGT come from the germline V gene. V was cut by 5 bases and J by 9 bases, with 11 bases left in between. CDR3 length: 12 amino acids. CDR3 protein: CASSVLESEQFF. Written as DNA, the CDR3 is TGTGCCAGCAGTGTCCTAGAAAGTGAGCAGTTCTTC.

This clonotype was counted between two and nine times. This chain connects TRBV24-1 to TRBJ2-1; the D is unclear. Per the germline V gene, CDR1 is KGHDR and CDR2 is SFDVKD. The CDR3 length is 14 residues. The germline V and J ends were trimmed by 3 bases and 1 base, with 6 bases remaining between them. CDR3 sequence (DNA): TGTGCCACCAGTGATCTGGGATCCTACAATGAGCAGTTCTTC. As protein: CATSDLGSYNEQFF.

The chain carries TRBV12-3 or TRBV12-4 and TRBJ2-3; D is unclear. The CDR3 spans 13 residues. V gave up 4 bases and J gave up 2 bases, with 7 bases separating them. CDR3 amino acids: CASSSAFTDTQYF. The CDR3 DNA reads TGTGCCAGCAGTTCAGCTTTCACAGATACGCAGTATTTT.

This clonotype was counted many times. The chain carries TRBV20-1 and TRBJ2-7, with D perhaps matching TRBD1 or TRBD2 (5 bases each). Trimming left V 5 bases short and J 0 bases short, with 20 bases between. Germline lookup yields CDR1 DFQATT and CDR2 SNEGSKA (reference sequence). CDR3 length: 16 amino acids. The CDR3 reads CSAWPTIGTNSYEQYF. The CDR3 nucleotides are TGCAGTGCTTGGCCTACGATTGGGACGAACTCCTACGAGCAGTACTTC.

This clonotype was seen only once. The rearrangement joins TRBV4-2 to TRBJ2-1, with D perhaps TRBD1 or TRBD2 (5 bases each). The CDR3 consists of 17 residues. The ends were cut back, 1 base at V and 4 bases at J, with 17 bases in the middle. The germline gives CDR1 LGHNA, CDR2 YNFKEQ. CDR3 sequence reads: CASSQVFTGPAYNEQFF. CDR3 nucleotides: TGTGCCAGCAGCCAAGTCTTTACGGGGCCAGCTTACAATGAGCAGTTCTTC.

This clonotype came up many times. This chain joins TRBV6-5 and TRBJ2-2, with 9 nucleotides matching TRBD2. The junction had 3 bases not matched to a gene; V was cut back by 4 bases and J by 3 bases. The length of the CDR3 is 15 residues. Germline values: CDR1 MNHEY, CDR2 SVGAGI. CDR3 region: CASSSAGGYTGELFF. CDR3 in DNA: TGTGCCAGCAGTTCCGCGGGAGGGTACACCGGGGAGCTGTTTTTT.

The rearrangement joins TRBV10-3 to TRBJ2-7; a weak D match, TRBD2 (6 bases). Trimming removed 4 bases at V and 7 bases at J, with 14 bases between. CDR3 length: 13 amino acids. Germline-derived CDR1 and CDR2 are ENHRY and SYGVKD. The CDR3 here is CAISAGEAGEQYF. Here the CDR3 DNA reads TGTGCCATCAGTGCCGGGGAGGCGGGTGAGCAGTACTTC.

This clonotype was recorded at least ten times. The junction departs from the called germline gene at one end, perhaps through a read error. As DNA, the CDR3 is TGTGCTAGCAGCCCCGAAATTGGTTCCGAGCAGTACTTC. Its translation: CASSPEIGSEQYF. The genes are TRBV7-7 and TRBJ2-7, with D unclear. In germline, CDR1 is SSHAT, CDR2 FNYEAQ (reference sequence). The CDR3 has 13 amino acids. Combining the CDR3 with reference TRBV7-7 and TRBJ2-7 gives the whole variable domain GAGVSQSPRYKVTKRGQDVTLRCDPISSHATLYWYQQALGQGPEFLTYFNYEAQPDKSGLPSDRFSAERPEGSISTLTIQRTEQRDSAMYRCASSPEIGSEQYFGPGTRLTVT.

This clonotype was seen ten or more times. The chain is built from TRBV20-1 and TRBJ2-5; D possibly corresponds to TRBD2 (5 bases). CDR3 length: 13 residues. Germline V gives CDR1 DFQATT, CDR2 SNEGSKA (reference sequence). V gave up 3 bases and J gave up 3 bases, with 11 bases separating them. The CDR3 DNA reads TGCAGTGCTAGTACGGGAAGGGAAGAGACCCAGTACTTC. It specifies CSASTGREETQYF.

The chain recombines TRBV10-3 with TRBJ2-3; 12 bases are shared with TRBD2. Germline CDR1 ENHRY, CDR2 SYGVKD. J lost 3 bases, V lost 3 bases, and 10 bases had no gene match. CDR3 size: 18 residues. CDR3 in amino acids: CAISDLAGGPFRTDTQYF. The CDR3 coding sequence is TGTGCCATCAGTGATCTAGCGGGAGGGCCGTTCAGAACAGATACGCAGTATTTT.